This is a list of T cell receptor beta chains from one sample in a study of T cells in Graves' hyperthyroidism and ophthalmopathy. TCRdb fed the multiplex PCR reads into MiXCR, producing one record per CDR3 protein. The data hold about 96,000 distinct CDR3 sequences, with over 50% observed a single time. Sample: blood. Receptor source: a woman in her 40s with Graves' hyperthyroidism. The CDR3 runs from the conserved cysteine through the conserved F or W. Each record gives: clone size, D gene, J gene, V gene, CDR3 DNA, CDR3 protein. A D gene is named only where the DNA matches it firmly. The size of a clone is reported for some rows only, either as once, few or many, or as a class for expanded clones.

clone_size: many
d_call: -
j_call: TRBJ2-7
v_call: TRBV29-1
cdr3_nt: TGCAGCGTTGAAGATAAACCCCTCGAGCAGTACTTC
cdr3_aa: CSVEDKPLEQYF

clone_size: -
d_call: -
j_call: TRBJ2-5
v_call: TRBV2
cdr3_nt: TGTGCCAGCAGATTGGGGGAGGAGACCCAGTACTTC
cdr3_aa: CASRLGEETQYF

clone_size: once
d_call: TRBD1
j_call: TRBJ2-7
v_call: TRBV7-3
cdr3_nt: TGTGCCAGCAGCTTGACAGGGGGCGGGGAGAGCTACGAGCAGTACTTC
cdr3_aa: CASSLTGGGESYEQYF

clone_size: many
d_call: -
j_call: TRBJ1-4
v_call: TRBV12-3/TRBV12-4
cdr3_nt: TGTGCCAGCAGTTCCTTCAGGGGAGGGGGGGAAAAACTGTTTTTT
cdr3_aa: CASSSFRGGGEKLFF

clone_size: -
d_call: -
j_call: TRBJ1-4
v_call: TRBV7-9
cdr3_nt: TGTGCCAGCACAAGGGGGGGCTACACTGAAAAACTGTTTTTT
cdr3_aa: CASTRGGYTEKLFF

clone_size: -
d_call: TRBD2
j_call: TRBJ2-5
v_call: TRBV20-1
cdr3_nt: TGCAGTGCTTACTCCCTAGCGGGAGGACAAGAGACCCAGTACTTC
cdr3_aa: CSAYSLAGGQETQYF

clone_size: -
d_call: TRBD1
j_call: TRBJ2-5
v_call: TRBV5-1
cdr3_nt: TGCGCCAGCAGCTTGGACAGGGGGGCAGAGACCCAGTACTTC
cdr3_aa: CASSLDRGAETQYF

clone_size: few
d_call: -
j_call: TRBJ1-1
v_call: TRBV10-3
cdr3_nt: TGTGCCATCAGTGAGTCGTTGGGGCTGGATGAAGCTTTCTTT
cdr3_aa: CAISESLGLDEAFF

clone_size: -
d_call: TRBD1
j_call: TRBJ2-3
v_call: TRBV6-5
cdr3_nt: TGTGCCAGCAGTTACAGACCCGGACAGGGGACCGATACGCAGTATTTT
cdr3_aa: CASSYRPGQGTDTQYF

clone_size: many
d_call: TRBD1
j_call: TRBJ2-7
v_call: TRBV27
cdr3_nt: TGTGCCAGCAGTTCACAGGGGGAGCAGTACTTC
cdr3_aa: CASSSQGEQYF

clone_size: -
d_call: TRBD2
j_call: TRBJ2-5
v_call: TRBV29-1
cdr3_nt: TGCAGCGTTACTAGCGGGAGCAGGGAGACCCAGTACTTC
cdr3_aa: CSVTSGSRETQYF

clone_size: -
d_call: -
j_call: TRBJ2-2
v_call: TRBV20-1
cdr3_nt: TGCAGTGCTAGAGATCCTCGGACAGGGGAGCTGTTTTTT
cdr3_aa: CSARDPRTGELFF

clone_size: -
d_call: TRBD2
j_call: TRBJ2-7
v_call: TRBV7-9
cdr3_nt: TGTGCCAGCAGTAGCGGGACGTTGGGGGAGCAGTACTTC
cdr3_aa: CASSSGTLGEQYF

clone_size: -
d_call: -
j_call: TRBJ1-4
v_call: TRBV4-1
cdr3_nt: TGCGCCAGCAGCCCCCGGACAGCTAGGACTGAAAAACTGTTTTTT
cdr3_aa: CASSPRTARTEKLFF

clone_size: many
d_call: -
j_call: TRBJ1-2
v_call: TRBV7-2
cdr3_nt: TGTGCCAGCAGCTTAGAATACAGCAGCTATGGCTACACCTTC
cdr3_aa: CASSLEYSSYGYTF

clone_size: -
d_call: -
j_call: TRBJ2-2
v_call: TRBV29-1
cdr3_nt: TGCAGCTTTACAGGGTCGACTAGGAACACCGGGGAGCTGTTTTTT
cdr3_aa: CSFTGSTRNTGELFF

clone_size: -
d_call: -
j_call: TRBJ1-3
v_call: TRBV9
cdr3_nt: TGTGCCAGCAGGGGGGACTCCATATATTTT
cdr3_aa: CASRGDSIYF

clone_size: few
d_call: -
j_call: TRBJ2-7
v_call: TRBV29-1
cdr3_nt: TGCAGCGTACGACAGCCAACCTACGAGCAGTACTTC
cdr3_aa: CSVRQPTYEQYF

clone_size: few
d_call: TRBD2
j_call: TRBJ2-3
v_call: TRBV7-2
cdr3_nt: TGTGCCAGCAGCTTGAGCCAGCGGGGGTCCACCTATACGCAGTATTTT
cdr3_aa: CASSLSQRGSTYTQYF

clone_size: -
d_call: -
j_call: TRBJ1-1
v_call: TRBV19
cdr3_nt: TGTGCCAGTAGTATACGGCCAAGCCGGAACACTGAAGCTTTCTTT
cdr3_aa: CASSIRPSRNTEAFF

clone_size: -
d_call: TRBD1
j_call: TRBJ2-5
v_call: TRBV9
cdr3_nt: TGTGCCAGCAGCGGACAGGGTTTTGAGACCCAGTACTTC
cdr3_aa: CASSGQGFETQYF

clone_size: -
d_call: TRBD1
j_call: TRBJ1-1
v_call: TRBV29-1
cdr3_nt: TGCAGCGTGGGGCTCAGGGGGCCGATTCCGATGAACACTGAAGCTTTCTTT
cdr3_aa: CSVGLRGPIPMNTEAFF

clone_size: -
d_call: -
j_call: TRBJ1-2
v_call: TRBV11-3
cdr3_nt: TGTGCCAGCAGCTTAGAGGGCCATAACTATGGCTACACCTTC
cdr3_aa: CASSLEGHNYGYTF

clone_size: -
d_call: -
j_call: TRBJ1-4
v_call: TRBV9
cdr3_nt: TGTGCCAGCAGAGGTGAAGGGGGGGACACTAATGAAAAACTGTTTTTT
cdr3_aa: CASRGEGGDTNEKLFF

clone_size: -
d_call: -
j_call: TRBJ2-5
v_call: TRBV19
cdr3_nt: TGTGCCAGTTCCCGGAGGGGAGGACAAGAGACCCAGTACTTC
cdr3_aa: CASSRRGGQETQYF

clone_size: many
d_call: -
j_call: TRBJ1-6
v_call: TRBV9
cdr3_nt: TGTGCCAGCAGCCAAGCCTCTTGGACTTCTTCACCCCTCCACTTT
cdr3_aa: CASSQASWTSSPLHF

clone_size: -
d_call: -
j_call: TRBJ1-1
v_call: TRBV7-8
cdr3_nt: TGTGCCAGCAGCTTGGATCGGGGGAGCGTAACTAATGAAGCTTTCTTT
cdr3_aa: CASSLDRGSVTNEAFF

clone_size: -
d_call: -
j_call: TRBJ1-6
v_call: TRBV10-3
cdr3_nt: TGTGCCAGCAATCTAGGGGATAATTCACCCCTCCACTTT
cdr3_aa: CASNLGDNSPLHF

clone_size: many
d_call: -
j_call: TRBJ1-2
v_call: TRBV29-1
cdr3_nt: TGCAGCGTTGAAACAGCTAACTATGGCTACACCTTC
cdr3_aa: CSVETANYGYTF

clone_size: -
d_call: -
j_call: TRBJ1-2
v_call: TRBV29-1
cdr3_nt: TGCAGCGTTGCGGGGGGGGGGCTAGCGGGCTACACCTTC
cdr3_aa: CSVAGGGLAGYTF

clone_size: many
d_call: -
j_call: TRBJ2-7
v_call: TRBV7-9
cdr3_nt: TGTGCCAGCCAAGGAACCTACGAGCAGTACTTC
cdr3_aa: CASQGTYEQYF

clone_size: -
d_call: TRBD1
j_call: TRBJ1-1
v_call: TRBV7-8
cdr3_nt: TGTGCCAGCAGCTCCGCCGAGGGGGCGGCTTTCTTT
cdr3_aa: CASSSAEGAAFF

clone_size: -
d_call: TRBD1
j_call: TRBJ1-4
v_call: TRBV15
cdr3_nt: TGTGCCACCAGCACCCGGGACAGGGAGGAAAAACTGTTTTTT
cdr3_aa: CATSTRDREEKLFF

clone_size: -
d_call: TRBD2
j_call: TRBJ2-7
v_call: TRBV27
cdr3_nt: TGTGCCAGCAGTTTATCAGCAGGACTAGCGGGAGTCGACGAGCAGTACTTC
cdr3_aa: CASSLSAGLAGVDEQYF

clone_size: few
d_call: -
j_call: TRBJ1-4
v_call: TRBV7-9
cdr3_nt: TGTGCCAGCAGCCCTACACACGGGGCGGCTAATGAAAAACTGTTTTTT
cdr3_aa: CASSPTHGAANEKLFF

clone_size: -
d_call: -
j_call: TRBJ1-1
v_call: TRBV7-9
cdr3_nt: TGTGCCAGCAGCTTAGGTCTAGCGGCTGAAGCTTTCTTT
cdr3_aa: CASSLGLAAEAFF

clone_size: many
d_call: TRBD1
j_call: TRBJ1-1
v_call: TRBV28
cdr3_nt: TGTGCCAGCAGTTTATGGCGACAGGGGAACACTGAAGCTTTCTTT
cdr3_aa: CASSLWRQGNTEAFF

clone_size: many
d_call: -
j_call: TRBJ2-5
v_call: TRBV20-1
cdr3_nt: TGCAGTGCTAGAAGGACAGTCCAAGAGACCCAGTACTTC
cdr3_aa: CSARRTVQETQYF

clone_size: -
d_call: TRBD1
j_call: TRBJ1-5
v_call: TRBV10-2
cdr3_nt: TGCGCCAGCAGGGACAGGCATAGCAATCGGCCCCGGCATTTT
cdr3_aa: CASRDRHSNRPRHF

clone_size: -
d_call: -
j_call: TRBJ1-5
v_call: TRBV5-1
cdr3_nt: TGTGCCAGCAGTGAAACGGGGGAGTGGGGCAATCAGCCCCAGCATTTT
cdr3_aa: CASSETGEWGNQPQHF

clone_size: -
d_call: TRBD2
j_call: TRBJ2-5
v_call: TRBV7-2
cdr3_nt: TGTGCCAGCAGCTCACGACTAGCGGGAGGGCGGGTAGAGACCCAGTACTTC
cdr3_aa: CASSSRLAGGRVETQYF

clone_size: -
d_call: TRBD1
j_call: TRBJ1-6
v_call: TRBV2
cdr3_nt: TGTGCCAGCATAGGTAGCGGGACAGTCTCCTATAATTCACCCCTCCACTTT
cdr3_aa: CASIGSGTVSYNSPLHF

clone_size: -
d_call: -
j_call: TRBJ2-5
v_call: TRBV15
cdr3_nt: TGTGCCACCAGCAGAGCCAGCAAGGGTGCTACGGATCACGGGACCCAGTACTTC
cdr3_aa: CATSRASKGATDHGTQYF

clone_size: many
d_call: -
j_call: TRBJ1-2
v_call: TRBV7-3
cdr3_nt: TGTGCCAGCAGCTCAGACAATAACTATGGCTACACCTTC
cdr3_aa: CASSSDNNYGYTF

clone_size: many
d_call: TRBD1
j_call: TRBJ1-5
v_call: TRBV5-1
cdr3_nt: TGCGCCAGCAGCATAGGGACAGAGAATCAGCCCCAGCATTTT
cdr3_aa: CASSIGTENQPQHF

clone_size: -
d_call: -
j_call: TRBJ1-5
v_call: TRBV7-9
cdr3_nt: TGTGCCAGCTCCCGGGGTTCTCAGCCCCAGCATTTT
cdr3_aa: CASSRGSQPQHF

clone_size: -
d_call: -
j_call: TRBJ1-2
v_call: TRBV14
cdr3_nt: TGTGCCAGCAGCCAAGATCAGACTGACCACTATGGCTACACCTTC
cdr3_aa: CASSQDQTDHYGYTF

clone_size: many
d_call: TRBD1
j_call: TRBJ2-7
v_call: TRBV14
cdr3_nt: TGTGCCAGCAGCCCACAGGGGTCCATTAAGGAGCAGTACTTC
cdr3_aa: CASSPQGSIKEQYF

clone_size: -
d_call: -
j_call: TRBJ1-4
v_call: TRBV10-1
cdr3_nt: TGCGCCAGCAACACCCTCGGTGCTTTT
cdr3_aa: CASNTLGAF

clone_size: many
d_call: TRBD1
j_call: TRBJ2-2
v_call: TRBV24-1
cdr3_nt: TGTGCCACCGGAGGACAGGGGGCCGGCACCGGGGAGCTGTTTTTT
cdr3_aa: CATGGQGAGTGELFF

clone_size: -
d_call: -
j_call: TRBJ1-1
v_call: TRBV7-2
cdr3_nt: TGTGCCAGCTCGGCAGGGGTGATGAACACTGAAGCTTTCTTT
cdr3_aa: CASSAGVMNTEAFF

clone_size: -
d_call: -
j_call: TRBJ1-1
v_call: TRBV7-3
cdr3_nt: TGTGCCAGCAGCTTAAATGAAGGTTCTGTTTTCTTT
cdr3_aa: CASSLNEGSVFF

clone_size: many
d_call: -
j_call: TRBJ2-2
v_call: TRBV5-6
cdr3_nt: TGTGCCAGCAGCTTGGTCGGGGCCTTGAACACCGGGGAGCTGTTTTTT
cdr3_aa: CASSLVGALNTGELFF

clone_size: once
d_call: -
j_call: TRBJ2-2
v_call: TRBV19
cdr3_nt: TGTGCCAGCAGGACTGACAAGAACACCGGGGAGCTGCTTTTT
cdr3_aa: CASRTDKNTGELLF